The 21 T cell receptor beta chains presented below share a single source sample, sequenced in a study of blood T cells in healthy people across ages. A second PCR of about 7 to 12 cycles used a sample-barcoded 5' primer and a J-beta primer mix. Using its own MiXCR run on the 5' RACE reads, TCRdb lists one record per CDR3 protein. The data contain approximately 2,000,000 distinct CDR3 sequences, 30% to 40% of them singletons. The sequencing sample was made of blood. These receptors were taken from a human donor in good health.

The chain recombines TRBV24-1 with TRBJ2-1, with 9 bases that match TRBD1. With V trimmed by 5 bases and J by 4 bases, 14 bases remained unmatched. Per germline, CDR1 KGHDR and CDR2 SFDVKD. The CDR3 extends over 18 amino acids. The CDR3: CATSGSSRRDRAYNEQFF. In DNA, the CDR3 is TGTGCCACCAGTGGCTCCTCCCGGCGGGACAGGGCTTACAATGAGCAGTTCTTC.

This clonotype came up a few times. The gene calls are TRBV20-1 and TRBJ1-2; 12 bases agree with TRBD1. The V segment lost 6 bases and the J segment 1 base; nucleotides outside the gene matches: 9. The CDR3 is 16 residues long. Per germline, CDR1 DFQATT and CDR2 SNEGSKA (reference sequence). The CDR3 reads CSAGSRDRGHNYGYTF. The CDR3 DNA follows: TGCAGTGCCGGATCCCGGGACAGGGGGCATAACTATGGCTACACCTTC.

In its sample, this clonotype was seen a few times. This chain links TRBV15 with TRBJ1-4; possible D gene TRBD1, 5 bases. With 0 bases removed from V and 3 bases from J, the gap between germline ends came to 8 bases. This CDR3 spans 15 amino acids. Germline CDR1 and CDR2: LNHNV and YYDKDF (reference sequence). The CDR3, as DNA: TGTGCCACCAGCAGAGATCTGGGGGCTAATGAAAAACTGTTTTTT. This codes for CATSRDLGANEKLFF.

This clonotype has only one observation. The genes are TRBV6-6 and TRBJ1-2; D call uncertain. The CDR3 covers 15 residues. Trimming shortened V by 10 bases and J by 3 bases, and 21 bases separated the two germline ends. Germline V gene data show CDR1 as MNHNY and CDR2 as SVGAGI (reference sequence). The CDR3 reads CATYISAAGDYGYTF. Written as DNA, the CDR3 is TGTGCCACGTATATTTCAGCCGCCGGAGACTATGGCTACACCTTC.

V gene TRBV27 combines with J gene TRBJ2-1; D tentatively fits TRBD1 or TRBD2 (6 bases each). V lost 0 bases and J lost 2, with 14 bases in between. The V gene's germline CDR1 is MNHEY and CDR2 SMNVEV (reference sequence). This CDR3 is 17 amino acids long. This CDR3 is CASSLSLYREAYNEQFF. The CDR3 bases are TGTGCCAGCAGTTTATCCCTTTACAGGGAGGCCTACAATGAGCAGTTCTTC.

The CDR3 sequence is CASSQGAPSDNYGYTF. The CDR3, as DNA: TGCGCCAGCAGCCAAGGGGCTCCGTCGGACAACTATGGCTACACCTTC. The chain uses TRBV4-3 and TRBJ1-2; D gene ambiguous. CDR1 and CDR2 (germline): LGHNA, YSLEER. This CDR3 spans 16 amino acids. Between the trimmed V and J ends, which lost 1 base and 2 bases, there was a span of 14 bases.

The genes are TRBV7-3 and TRBJ2-1; 12 bases match TRBD2. V gave up 4 bases and J gave up 0 bases; unmatched junction bases: 7. Germline CDR1 SGHTA, CDR2 FQGTGA. The length of the CDR3 is 18 residues. The CDR3 DNA reads TGTGCCAGCAGCTCCCCCTCTAGCGGGGGGGCCTCCTACAATGAGCAGTTCTTC. Residues: CASSSPSSGGASYNEQFF. The full variable domain, rest sourced from reference TRBV7-3 and TRBJ2-1, is GAGVSQTPSNKVTEKGKYVELRCDPISGHTALYWYRQSLGQGPEFLIYFQGTGAADDSGLPNDRFFAVRPEGSVSTLKIQRTERGDSAVYLCASSSPSSGGASYNEQFFGPGTRLTVL.

This clonotype was counted between two and nine times. The chain is built from TRBV20-1 and TRBJ1-1; D may be TRBD1 (5 bases). Trimming left V 5 bases short and J 7 bases short, with 17 bases between. The CDR3 has 13 amino acids. CDR1 and CDR2 (germline): DFQATT, SNEGSKA (reference sequence). This CDR3 reads CSALKIWGDEAFF. CDR3 coding DNA: TGCAGTGCTCTGAAGATATGGGGGGATGAAGCTTTCTTT.

Regarding this clonotype: Relative to the germline gene, one junction end is altered; a read error may explain this. This chain joins TRBV19 and TRBJ2-6, with D possibly being TRBD2 (6 bases). CDR1 is LNHDA and CDR2 is SQIVND in the germline V gene (reference sequence). The length of the CDR3 is 15 residues. DNA of the CDR3: TGTGCCAGTGGTATTCGGGACTTTGGGGCCAACGTCCTGACTTTC. Protein product: CASGIRDFGANVLTF.

The sample holds a few counts of this clonotype. The chain employs TRBV27 and TRBJ1-2; tentatively, D is TRBD1 (5 bases). The V end was cut by 6 bases, the J end by 8 bases, with 19 bases between. Germline CDR1 and CDR2: MNHEY and SMNVEV (reference sequence). The CDR3 covers 14 residues. In DNA, the CDR3 is TGTGCCAGCAGCTCCGAATCAGGGCTGGACGGCTACACCTTC. Translating gives CASSSESGLDGYTF.

Only a few counts were recorded for this clonotype. The chain joins TRBV28 to TRBJ1-1; 12 bases are a match to TRBD1. CDR3 length: 15 amino acids. In germline, CDR1 is MDHEN, CDR2 SYDVKM. V lost 6 bases to trimming and J lost 11 bases; unmatched junction nucleotides: 13. CDR3 in DNA: TGTGCCAGCAGCTCAGTCCCGGGACAGGGGGCGAAGGCTTTCTTT. It is translated as CASSSVPGQGAKAFF.

J is TRBJ2-3 and V is TRBV7-3, with D perhaps matching TRBD1 (5 bases). V was pared by 5 bases and J by 8 bases, with 26 bases between. The CDR3 extends over 17 amino acids. CDR1 is SGHTA and CDR2 is FQGTGA in the germline V gene. The CDR3 loop reads CASSLPGASVGAGTQYF. CDR3 nucleotide sequence: TGTGCCAGCAGCCTTCCTGGGGCCTCGGTAGGGGCAGGTACGCAGTATTTT.

V and J are TRBV21-1 and TRBJ2-5; whether TRBD1, the table's D call, matches the DNA was not checked. The J call could be wrong; TRBJ2-7 is a better fit for the DNA end. TRBV21-1 is assigned pseudogene status. The CDR3 is made up of 15 amino acids. CDR3 in amino acids: CASSGQGWDSYEQYF. In nucleotides, the CDR3 is TGTGCCAGCAGCGGACAGGGTTGGGATTCGTACGAGCAGTACTTC.

The chain employs TRBV12-3 or TRBV12-4 and TRBJ2-4, with 8 bases matching TRBD2. The closer fit of TRBJ2-7 to the DNA end suggests the J call may be wrong. The CDR3 has 14 amino acids. CDR3 residues: CASSFRRGAHEQYF. DNA of the CDR3: TGTGCCAGCAGTTTCAGGCGGGGGGCCCACGAGCAGTACTTC.

The chain employs TRBV7-2 and TRBJ2-4; 12 bases map to TRBD2. The germline CDR1 and CDR2 sequences are SGHTA and FQGNSA. This CDR3 has 20 residues. After removal of 0 bases from V and 4 bases from J, the junction contained 13 bases not matched to a gene. The CDR3 DNA is TGTGCCAGCAGCTTAGCTCAACTATCTAGCGGGGGGGCGGATAAAAACATTCAGTACTTC. Encoded protein: CASSLAQLSSGGADKNIQYF.

This clonotype has ten or more counts. The chain uses TRBV12-3 or TRBV12-4 and TRBJ1-2; D call uncertain. The ends were cut back, 7 bases at V and 3 bases at J, with 9 bases in the middle. The CDR3 loop spans 12 amino acids. Here the CDR3 DNA reads TGTGCCAGCACCGACACCTACTATGGCTACACCTTC. Residues: CASTDTYYGYTF.

This clonotype was seen a handful of times. This rearrangement joins TRBV2 to TRBJ2-1; 8 nucleotides match TRBD1. This CDR3 region has 15 residues. Trimming took 5 bases from V and 7 from J; bases not matched to a gene: 10. Germline loops: CDR1 SNHLY, CDR2 FYNNEI. The DNA for the CDR3 is TGTGCCAGCAGTACCGGACAGGGTTTGAAGAATGAGCAGTTCTTC. It is translated as CASSTGQGLKNEQFF.

The genes are TRBV5-1 and TRBJ1-2, with D maybe TRBD1 (5 bases). The CDR3 has 16 residues. V lost 0 bases and J 0 bases, leaving 12 bases between the germline ends. Germline values: CDR1 SGHRS, CDR2 YFSETQ. Here the CDR3 reads CASSLGAGSTNYGYTF. The CDR3 DNA sequence: TGCGCCAGCAGCTTGGGAGCAGGGTCTACTAACTATGGCTACACCTTC.

On this clonotype: One junction end does not reproduce the germline sequence, and a read error may be involved. The rearrangement links TRBV7-6 to TRBJ2-7, with D tentatively TRBD2 (6 bases). Germline V gene lookup returns CDR1 SGHVS and CDR2 FNYEAQ. There are 16 residues in the CDR3. CDR3 DNA: TGCGCCAGCAGCTTAGTCGGGGGTACGACTATCTACGAGCAGTACTTC. Protein: CASSLVGGTTIYEQYF. Complete variable domain (other parts from reference TRBV7-6 and TRBJ2-7): GAGVSQSPRYKVTKRGQDVALRCDPISGHVSLYWYRQALGQGPEFLTYFNYEAQQDKSGLPNDRFSAERPEGSISTLTIQRTEQRDSAMYRCASSLVGGTTIYEQYFGPGTRLTVT.

Only a few counts were recorded for this clonotype. V usage is TRBV20-1 and J usage is TRBJ2-1; maybe TRBD2 (6 bases). V lost 5 bases and J lost 0, with 14 bases in between. The germline V gene encodes CDR1 DFQATT and CDR2 SNEGSKA (reference sequence). The CDR3 is made up of 15 amino acids. Here the CDR3 DNA reads TGCAGTGCTCGTCGGGCGGGATTCTCCTACAATGAGCAGTTCTTC. The encoded protein is CSARRAGFSYNEQFF.

This clonotype turned up a few times. V gene TRBV11-2 combines with J gene TRBJ1-2, with D hard to call. Trimming removed 3 bases at V and 7 bases at J, with 18 bases between. Germline V gene lookup returns CDR1 SGHAT and CDR2 FQNNGV. The length of the CDR3 is 15 residues. Written as DNA, the CDR3 is TGTGCCAGCAGCTTCGCCTGGAGCGGGGAGGGTGGCTACACCTTC. It yields the protein CASSFAWSGEGGYTF. The whole variable domain, remainder taken from reference TRBV11-2 and TRBJ1-2, is EAGVAQSPRYKIIEKRQSVAFWCNPISGHATLYWYQQILGQGPKLLIQFQNNGVVDDSQLPKDRFSAERLKGVDSTLKIQPAKLEDSAVYLCASSFAWSGEGGYTFGSGTRLTVV.